These 7 T cell receptor beta chains originate from one sample sequenced in a study of radiation and T cells in renal cell carcinoma. Treatment in this sample: 15 Gy SBRT to primary tumor, nephrectomy 4 weeks later. Sequenced by immunoSEQ multiplex PCR; TCRdb stores in-frame clones only, minus some. Of about 13,000 clones in the sample, around 30% were seen once. The material was tumor tissue, obtained from a patient whose treatment included radiotherapy and nephrectomy. These receptor sequences come from a man in his sixties with renal cell carcinoma.

The rearrangement uses TRBV5-1 and TRBJ1-1, with TRBD1 as a possible D gene (6 bases). Germline loops: CDR1 SGHRS, CDR2 YFSETQ. This CDR3 has 16 residues. V was trimmed by 3 bases and J by 1 base, leaving 16 bases between them. The CDR3 here is CASSSHKQGPNTEAFF. The CDR3 region has the DNA TGCGCCAGCAGCTCCCACAAACAGGGCCCGAACACTGAAGCTTTCTTT.

This clone rates as medium-sized (0.01 to 0.1%). The chain carries TRBV9 and TRBJ2-5; tentative D call: TRBD2 (6 bases). V lost 0 bases and J 5 bases, leaving 11 bases between the germline ends. Germline CDR1 reads SGDLS; CDR2 reads YYNGEE. CDR3 length: 14 amino acids. The CDR3 sequence: CASSVDGRRETQYF. CDR3 sequence (DNA): TGTGCCAGCAGCGTAGACGGGAGAAGGGAGACCCAGTACTTC.

Only a few counts were recorded for this clone. This chain links TRBV6-6 with TRBJ1-5; D perhaps matches TRBD1 (5 bases). Germline V gene data show CDR1 as MNHNY and CDR2 as SVGAGI (reference sequence). CDR3 length: 15 amino acids. V dropped 5 bases and J dropped 6 bases, with 17 bases sitting between them. The CDR3 here is CASSPGRIGSQPQHF. CDR3 sequence (DNA): TGTGCCAGCAGTCCAGGGAGAATAGGGAGTCAGCCCCAGCATTTT.

V and J are TRBV5-6 and TRBJ1-1; 8 positions agree with TRBD1. Germline V CDR1 and CDR2: SGHDT, YYEEEE. Losses at the gene ends were 5 bases for V and 14 bases for J; bases not matched to a gene: 14. The CDR3 extends over 13 amino acids. CDR3 sequence: CASSTPGQDELFF. In DNA form, the CDR3 reads TGTGCCAGCAGTACACCGGGACAGGATGAATTGTTCTTT.

The CDR3 DNA is TGTGCCAGCAGCTCGGACGCAAGCGGCTACACCTTC. Amino acids: CASSSDASGYTF. The V call is TRBV5-6, the J call TRBJ1-2, with no clear D. The CDR3 sequence is 12 residues long. Trimming stripped 3 bases from V and 8 bases from J, with 11 bases between. Germline V gives CDR1 SGHDT, CDR2 YYEEEE.

The chain uses TRBV6-1 and TRBJ1-5; D unclear. V lost 3 bases and J 0 bases, leaving 12 bases between the germline ends. The CDR3 sequence is 16 residues long. Germline V gene data show CDR1 as MNHNS and CDR2 as SASEGT. The CDR3 DNA reads as TGTGCCAGCAGTGACCCCTCGGGATTTAGCAATCAGCCCCAGCATTTT. It specifies CASSDPSGFSNQPQHF.

The chain has TRBV6-6 and TRBJ2-5; possibly TRBD1 or TRBD2 for D (6 bases each). V was pared by 6 bases and J by 2 bases, with 16 bases between. Germline-derived CDR1 and CDR2 are MNHNY and SVGAGI (reference sequence). The CDR3 consists of 15 residues. Here the CDR3 DNA reads TGTGCCAGCAGCGGGGGCGGGACACCTCAAGAGACCCAGTACTTC. It translates to CASSGGGTPQETQYF.